This record looks at one T cell receptor (beta chain) sequence and its context. This record comes from a study of blood T cell repertoires in COVID-19. Study overall: In each case, the material was cDNA or gDNA derived from T cells, B-cell-depleted T cells, or PBMCs.

V was cut by 4 bases and J by 0 bases, with 10 bases left in between. Germline CDR1 SGHKS, CDR2 YYEKEE (reference sequence). This CDR3 has 14 amino acids. TCRdb keeps only in-frame clones here, not all; method: immunoSEQ multiplex PCR. The sample carries about 180,000 clones, roughly nine tenths recorded once. Sequenced material: peripheral blood. The rearrangement links TRBV5-5 to TRBJ1-1; D uncertain. This receptor was obtained from a woman in her 30s with active or convalescent COVID-19. CDR3 in DNA: TGTGCCAGCAGCATTCCCGGTCTGAACACTGAAGCTTTCTTT. Protein product: CASSIPGLNTEAFF.